This is a list of T cell receptor beta chains from one sample in a study of regulatory T cells in long-lasting Graves disease. Each CDR3 protein gets one entry after TCRdb re-called the multiplex PCR reads with MiXCR. The sample yields 400,000 to 500,000 distinct CDR3 sequences, 14% to 15% seen once. The sample was also linked to a second study, of T cells in Graves' hyperthyroidism and ophthalmopathy.

This specimen was peripheral blood mononuclear cells (PBMCs), taken at new diagnosis, from a patient treated with antithyroid drugs. These receptor sequences come from a woman aged 25 to 39 with Graves disease. CDR3s include the opening cysteine and the closing phenylalanine or tryptophan. D genes are given only for firm matches. Where a row states a size, it is once, few, many or the class of an expanded clone; other rows omit it.

>TRBD1|TRBV12-3/TRBV12-4|17|TRBJ1-3|many
CASSSGTGRGLGNTIYF
TGTGCCAGCAGTAGCGGGACAGGGAGAGGGCTTGGAAACACCATATATTTT
>TRBD1|TRBV15|16|TRBJ1-3|few
CATSRARTGVGNTIYF
TGTGCCACCAGCAGAGCTAGAACAGGGGTAGGAAACACCATATATTTT
>TRBD1|TRBV5-5|15|TRBJ1-4|once
CASSPPTGVNEKLFF
TGTGCCAGCAGCCCCCCGACAGGGGTTAATGAAAAACTGTTTTTT
>NA|TRBV11-2|13|TRBJ2-5|many
CASRSYMRATQYF
TGTGCCAGCAGATCCTACATGCGCGCGACCCAGTACTTC
>NA|TRBV2|15|TRBJ2-7|NA
CASSVEEAGAYEQYF
TGTGCCAGCAGCGTAGAGGAGGCAGGGGCCTACGAGCAGTACTTC
>NA|TRBV12-3/TRBV12-4|15|TRBJ1-3|NA
CASSSNRVSGNTIYF
TGTGCCAGCAGCTCAAACAGGGTCTCTGGAAACACCATATATTTT
>NA|TRBV7-2|18|TRBJ1-5|NA
CASSLIWGSGGNNQPQHF
TGTGCCAGCAGCTTAATCTGGGGGTCCGGGGGAAACAATCAGCCCCAGCATTTT
>NA|TRBV2|12|TRBJ2-7|many
CAGRAGNYEQYF
TGTGCCGGACGAGCTGGGAACTACGAGCAGTACTTC
>NA|TRBV5-1|13|TRBJ1-2|many
CASSKERDYGYTF
TGCGCCAGCAGTAAGGAGAGGGACTATGGCTACACCTTC
>NA|TRBV6-1|15|TRBJ2-6|many
CASSPRGAGANVLTF
TGTGCCAGCAGCCCTAGGGGGGCTGGGGCCAACGTCCTGACTTTC
>NA|TRBV5-1|14|TRBJ1-1|few
CASSPEGFDTEAFF
TGCGCCAGCAGTCCGGAAGGGTTTGACACTGAAGCTTTCTTT
>NA|TRBV6-2/TRBV6-3|12|TRBJ2-7|many
CASSYKDYEQYF
TGTGCCAGCAGTTATAAGGACTACGAGCAGTACTTC
>NA|TRBV19|16|TRBJ1-4|NA
CASSIAGPALIEKLFF
TGTGCCAGTAGTATAGCAGGGCCTGCGTTAATTGAAAAACTGTTTTTT
>NA|TRBV2|15|TRBJ2-1|many
CASTKMGYGDNEQFF
TGTGCCAGCACCAAAATGGGATACGGAGACAATGAGCAGTTCTTC
>TRBD1|TRBV6-2/TRBV6-3|12|TRBJ1-1|many
CASRPGQAEAFF
TGTGCCAGCAGGCCGGGACAGGCTGAAGCTTTCTTT